The 8 T cell receptor beta chains below were found in one sample sequenced in a study of Ad26.COV2.S vaccination and SARS-CoV-2 variants. Treatment specified: about 20 received Ad26.COV2.S at low or high dose, single or two shots; about five received placebo; per-sample allocation not given. The samples date from day 63 after the first vaccine or placebo injection. Profiled with immunoSEQ multiplex PCR; TCRdb holds only in-frame clones, not every one. The table lists some 520,000 clones, about 83% of them singletons, with roughly 12% in the top ten. This material consisted of peripheral blood, taken in a trial of Ad26.COV2.S vaccine versus placebo. The receptors stem from a person between 18 and 65 years old who received the Ad26.COV2.S COVID-19 vaccine or a placebo.

This clone came up once. The CDR3 region is CATSLLGPEYSYEQYF. CDR3 sequence (DNA): TGTGCCACCAGCTTATTAGGACCAGAGTACTCCTACGAGCAGTACTTC. V gene TRBV15 combines with J gene TRBJ2-7, with unresolved D. Germline values: CDR1 LNHNV, CDR2 YYDKDF (reference sequence). The CDR3 length is 16 residues. Trimming cost V 5 bases and J 0 bases, with 17 bases left between them.

The rearrangement uses TRBV7-2 and TRBJ2-7, with TRBD2 matching 8 bases. Germline trimming cut 5 bases from V and 4 bases from J; bases unmatched to any gene: 7. Germline CDR1 and CDR2: SGHTA and FQGNSA. The CDR3 has 14 amino acids. The CDR3 DNA reads TGTGCCAGCAGCCCCACTAGCGGAAGTTACGAGCAGTACTTC. Amino acid sequence: CASSPTSGSYEQYF.

The chain has TRBV3-1 (or the pseudogene TRBV3-2) and TRBJ2-1; D may be TRBD2 (5 bases). Germline CDR1 is LGHDT and CDR2 is YNNKEL (reference sequence). The CDR3 runs 16 residues. V was shortened by 0 bases and J by 5 bases, with 14 bases between the two germline ends. In DNA, the CDR3 is TGTGCCAGCAGCCAAGAAGCGGCGGGTAGACACAATGAGCAGTTCTTC. It specifies CASSQEAAGRHNEQFF.

This chain links TRBV15 with TRBJ2-1; D might be TRBD2 (6 bases). Trimming left V 3 bases short and J 8 bases short, with 20 bases between. This CDR3 has 16 residues. CDR1 LNHNV and CDR2 YYDKDF come from the germline V gene (reference sequence). The CDR3 loop is CATSRDYGPGVDEQFF. CDR3 DNA: TGTGCCACCAGCAGGGACTACGGCCCGGGGGTCGATGAGCAGTTCTTC.

This clone was detected once. This sample includes further DNA sequences coding for the same CDR3. The chain couples TRBV18 to TRBJ2-6, with D uncertain. Looked up from germline, CDR1 is KGHSH and CDR2 is LQKENI. This CDR3 region has 13 residues. V was shortened by 2 bases and J by 1 base, with 0 bases between the two germline ends. The CDR3 loop reads CASSPSGANVLTF. CDR3 coding DNA: TGTGCCAGCTCACCATCTGGGGCCAACGTCCTGACTTTC.

CDR3 residues: CASSLGSGSFYEQYF. The DNA for the CDR3 is TGTGCCAGCAGCTTGGGGAGCGGGAGTTTCTACGAGCAGTACTTC. The chain uses TRBV5-6 and TRBJ2-7, with TRBD2 identical over 8 bases. V lost 0 bases and J lost 3; bases outside the gene matches: 5. Germline assignment: CDR1 SGHDT and CDR2 YYEEEE. The CDR3 sequence is 15 residues long.

The chain employs TRBV6-5 and TRBJ2-4, with 7 bases aligning to TRBD1. The CDR3 totals 15 residues. Germline V gene sequence: CDR1 MNHEY, CDR2 SVGAGI. J was trimmed by 1 base and V by 6 bases; bases with no gene match: 6. For the CDR3, the DNA is TGTGCCAGCAGACGAACAGGGGTGGCCAAAAACATTCAGTACTTC. This translates into CASRRTGVAKNIQYF.

This sequence joins TRBV30 and TRBJ1-4, with TRBD1 identical over 9 bases. V lost 4 bases to trimming and J lost 8 bases; unmatched junction nucleotides: 8. Germline V gene lookup returns CDR1 GTSNPN and CDR2 SVGIG (reference sequence). The CDR3 consists of 14 residues. Written as DNA, the CDR3 is TGTGCCTGGAATAAACAGGGGGCAGGGGAAAAACTGTTTTTT. This encodes CAWNKQGAGEKLFF. The whole variable domain, filled in from reference TRBV30 and TRBJ1-4, reads SQTIHQWPATLVQPVGSPLSLECTVEGTSNPNLYWYRQAAGRGLQLLFYSVGIGQISSEVPQNLSASRPQDRQFILSSKKLLLSDSGFYLCAWNKQGAGEKLFFGSGTQLSVL.